The rows below give T cell receptor beta chains drawn from one sample of a study of blood T cell repertoires in COVID-19. Sequenced by immunoSEQ multiplex PCR; TCRdb stores in-frame clones only, minus some. The profile shows a few hundred thousand clones, over 75% of them singletons. Input material: PBMCs or T cells enriched from blood (not recorded which). All receptors come from a man aged 40-50 years in a cohort exposed to, infected with or recovered from COVID-19 (not recorded which). The CDR3 runs from the conserved cysteine through the conserved F or W. Each record gives: V gene, D gene, clone size, J gene, CDR3 protein, CDR3 DNA. The D gene is left open where the match is weak. The size of a clone is reported for some rows only, either as once, few or many, or as a class for expanded clones.

V: TRBV18
D: -
size: few
J: TRBJ1-3
CDR3: CASSQDMRNTIYF
DNA: TGTGCCAGCTCTCAGGACATGAGAAACACCATATATTTT

V: TRBV6-5
D: TRBD1
size: -
J: TRBJ2-7
CDR3: CASKRQGTYEQYF
DNA: TGTGCCAGCAAAAGACAGGGGACCTACGAGCAGTACTTC

V: TRBV10-3
D: TRBD1
size: few
J: TRBJ1-1
CDR3: CAISIDRGNTEAFF
DNA: TGTGCCATCAGCATAGACAGGGGGAACACTGAAGCTTTCTTT

V: TRBV19
D: -
size: few
J: TRBJ1-1
CDR3: CASSINPRMETEAFF
DNA: TGTGCCAGTAGTATAAACCCCCGGATGGAGACTGAAGCTTTCTTT

V: TRBV29-1
D: -
size: -
J: TRBJ1-3
CDR3: CSVVLSGNTIYF
DNA: TGCAGCGTTGTTCTCTCTGGAAACACCATATATTTT

V: TRBV27
D: -
size: -
J: TRBJ2-3
CDR3: CASSFADPDTQYF
DNA: TGTGCCAGCAGTTTTGCAGATCCAGATACGCAGTATTTT

V: TRBV30
D: -
size: -
J: TRBJ1-5
CDR3: CAWAQYSNQPQHF
DNA: TGTGCCTGGGCACAATATAGCAATCAGCCCCAGCATTTT

V: TRBV27
D: TRBD1
size: -
J: TRBJ2-3
CDR3: CASSRMTGEGTDTQYF
DNA: TGTGCCAGCAGCCGGATGACAGGGGAGGGCACAGATACGCAGTATTTT

V: TRBV28
D: -
size: -
J: TRBJ1-1
CDR3: CASSSNTEAFF
DNA: TGTGCCAGCAGCTCTAACACTGAAGCTTTCTTT

V: TRBV6-5
D: -
size: -
J: TRBJ2-7
CDR3: CASRPGPQAREQYF
DNA: TGTGCCAGCAGACCTGGGCCTCAGGCCCGCGAGCAGTACTTC

V: TRBV27
D: -
size: -
J: TRBJ2-1
CDR3: CASSPPWSYNEQFF
DNA: TGTGCCAGCAGTCCCCCTTGGAGCTACAATGAGCAGTTCTTC

V: TRBV5-3
D: -
size: -
J: TRBJ1-5
CDR3: CARSFGTPFSDSSNQPQHF
DNA: TGTGCCAGAAGCTTCGGAACCCCTTTTTCCGACAGTAGCAATCAGCCCCAGCATTTT

V: TRBV7-2
D: TRBD2
size: few
J: TRBJ2-7
CDR3: CASSLGRRGYYEQYF
DNA: TGTGCCAGCAGCTTAGGGCGGCGGGGGTACTACGAGCAGTACTTC

V: TRBV5-1
D: TRBD1
size: -
J: TRBJ2-7
CDR3: CASSQPGQAYEQYF
DNA: TGCGCCAGCAGCCAGCCGGGACAGGCATACGAGCAGTACTTC

V: TRBV9
D: TRBD1
size: -
J: TRBJ1-2
CDR3: CASSVDAGGGYGYTF
DNA: TGTGCCAGCAGCGTCGACGCAGGGGGCGGGTATGGCTACACCTTC

V: TRBV7-9
D: TRBD2
size: few
J: TRBJ2-5
CDR3: CASTLGLAGERETQYF
DNA: TGTGCCAGCACCTTGGGACTAGCGGGAGAGAGGGAGACCCAGTACTTC

V: TRBV7-6
D: TRBD2
size: -
J: TRBJ2-5
CDR3: CASSGGLAGKETQYF
DNA: TGTGCCAGCAGCGGGGGACTAGCGGGAAAAGAGACCCAGTACTTC

V: TRBV18
D: -
size: -
J: TRBJ1-1
CDR3: CASSPRERVNTEAFF
DNA: TGTGCCAGCTCACCCAGGGAAAGGGTGAACACTGAAGCTTTCTTT

V: TRBV2
D: -
size: -
J: TRBJ2-1
CDR3: CASSEGQFYNEQFF
DNA: TGTGCCAGCAGCGAAGGACAGTTCTACAATGAGCAGTTCTTC

V: TRBV27
D: -
size: -
J: TRBJ1-6
CDR3: CASRRDRMYSPLHF
DNA: TGTGCCAGCAGGAGAGACAGAATGTATTCACCCCTCCACTTT

V: TRBV7-2
D: -
size: -
J: TRBJ1-2
CDR3: CASSLVQGLDGYTF
DNA: TGTGCCAGCAGCTTAGTTCAGGGATTGGATGGCTACACCTTC

V: TRBV20-1
D: -
size: -
J: TRBJ1-5
CDR3: CSASRGLNQPQHF
DNA: TGCAGTGCTAGTAGGGGACTCAATCAGCCCCAGCATTTT

V: TRBV29-1
D: TRBD2
size: -
J: TRBJ2-3
CDR3: CSVEGRSGRRTDTQYF
DNA: TGCAGCGTTGAAGGACGTAGCGGGAGACGGACAGATACGCAGTATTTT

V: TRBV10-2
D: TRBD2
size: -
J: TRBJ2-3
CDR3: CASSLAESTDTQYF
DNA: TGCGCCAGCAGTCTAGCGGAAAGCACAGATACGCAGTATTTT

V: TRBV28
D: TRBD1
size: -
J: TRBJ1-2
CDR3: CASSVTGGTGGYTF
DNA: TGTGCCAGCAGTGTAACAGGGGGCACGGGGGGCTACACCTTC